The 15 T cell receptor beta chains in this list originate from one sample, sequenced in a study of blood T cell repertoires in COVID-19. The data were produced by immunoSEQ multiplex PCR, yet TCRdb's version contains in-frame clones alone and is incomplete. Here the sample spans about half a million clones, approximately 85% being singletons. Sequenced input: peripheral blood. All receptors derive from a human donor in a cohort sampled during active COVID-19.

This clone was picked up one time. V and J are TRBV30 and TRBJ1-2; 7 positions agree with TRBD1. The CDR3 extends over 15 amino acids. Trimming took 3 bases from V and 3 from J; bases not matched to a gene: 10. Germline lookup yields CDR1 GTSNPN and CDR2 SVGIG (reference sequence). Written as DNA, the CDR3 is TGTGCCTGGAGGGTATGGGACAGACTTCACTATGGCTACACCTTC. It yields the protein CAWRVWDRLHYGYTF.

This sequence joins TRBV30 and TRBJ2-2; 8 nucleotides line up with TRBD2. V dropped 1 base and J dropped 6; count of bases not matched to a gene: 10. Germline V gene sequence: CDR1 GTSNPN, CDR2 SVGIG (reference sequence). The CDR3 covers 16 residues. CDR3: CAWSDGISGSAGELFF. CDR3 sequence (DNA): TGTGCCTGGAGTGATGGTATAAGCGGGAGCGCCGGGGAGCTGTTTTTT.

The chain uses TRBV3-1 (or the pseudogene TRBV3-2) and TRBJ1-5, with a possible D match to TRBD1 (5 bases). Germline V lookup: CDR1 LGHDT, CDR2 YNNKEL (reference sequence). The CDR3 totals 15 residues. V gave up 4 bases and J gave up 4 bases, with 14 bases separating them. The CDR3 sequence: CASSLGQGGNQPQHF. The DNA for the CDR3 is TGTGCCAGCAGCCTTGGGCAGGGTGGTAATCAGCCCCAGCATTTT.

On this clone: One base away lies a much larger clone, so this may be a sequencing read error. V usage is TRBV11-2 and J usage is TRBJ2-7; no clear D gene. Trimming pared 3 bases from V and 4 bases from J, leaving 4 bases between. Germline-derived CDR1 and CDR2 are SGHAT and FQNNGV. The CDR3 spans 11 residues. The DNA of the CDR3 is TGTGCCAGCAGCTTCAGTTACGAGCAGTACTTC. It codes for CASSFSYEQYF.

The chain joins TRBV9 to TRBJ2-5; 7 nucleotides match TRBD2. Germline V gene sequence: CDR1 SGDLS, CDR2 YYNGEE. The CDR3 extends over 14 amino acids. With 3 bases clipped from V and 7 bases from J, the junction kept 9 bases outside the gene matches. In nucleotides, the CDR3 is TGTGCCAGCAGCGCCCCCGGCGGCGGGAGGACCCAGTACTTC. This gives the protein CASSAPGGGRTQYF.

The chain employs TRBV11-2 and TRBJ1-1; D not resolved. The germline V and J ends were trimmed by 2 bases and 3 bases, with 10 bases remaining between them. There are 14 residues in the CDR3. The germline gives CDR1 SGHAT, CDR2 FQNNGV. The CDR3 sequence: CASSLSGKDTEAFF. For the CDR3, the DNA is TGTGCCAGCAGCTTAAGCGGAAAAGACACTGAAGCTTTCTTT.

This chain links TRBV9 with TRBJ2-1, with TRBD2 identical over 7 bases. Germline V lookup: CDR1 SGDLS, CDR2 YYNGEE. J was trimmed by 5 bases and V by 0 bases; bases with no gene match: 11. The CDR3 contains 17 residues. CDR3 residues: CASSVEIAGPWDNEQFF. CDR3 nucleotides: TGTGCCAGCAGCGTAGAGATAGCGGGCCCATGGGACAATGAGCAGTTCTTC.

The J gene is TRBJ2-1, the V gene TRBV3-1 (or the pseudogene TRBV3-2); 14 bases are a match to TRBD2. CDR3 length: 16 amino acids. Germline CDR1 reads LGHDT; CDR2 reads YNNKEL (reference sequence). V shed 5 bases, J shed 9 bases, and the junction held 9 bases outside the gene matches. The CDR3 protein is CASSKAGTSGSGEQFF. The CDR3 DNA is TGTGCCAGCAGCAAAGCCGGGACTAGCGGGAGTGGTGAGCAGTTCTTC.

This clone has a handful of counts. This chain connects TRBV2 to TRBJ2-1; 14 positions agree with TRBD2. Trimming removed 6 bases from V and 9 bases from J; junction bases left unmatched: 7. The germline gives CDR1 SNHLY, CDR2 FYNNEI. The length of the CDR3 is 15 residues. CDR3 region: CASRGGLAGVSEQFF. The CDR3 DNA reads as TGTGCCAGCAGGGGGGGACTAGCGGGAGTATCTGAGCAGTTCTTC.

The genes are TRBV15 and TRBJ2-7, with 8 bases matching TRBD2. CDR3 length equals 18 residues. Losses at the gene ends were 0 bases for V and 3 bases for J; bases not matched to a gene: 13. Germline V gene data show CDR1 as LNHNV and CDR2 as YYDKDF (reference sequence). The CDR3: CATSRDLLSEAGDYEQYF. The DNA for the CDR3 is TGTGCCACCAGCAGAGATCTGTTATCAGAAGCGGGAGACTACGAGCAGTACTTC.

CDR3 DNA: TGTGCCAGCAGTGCTCGAGGGCCTTATGGCTACACCTTC. This sequence encodes CASSARGPYGYTF. The chain couples TRBV2 to TRBJ1-2; no clear D. The V end was cut by 4 bases, the J end by 5 bases, with 11 bases between. Per the germline V gene, CDR1 is SNHLY and CDR2 is FYNNEI. The CDR3 covers 13 residues.

This chain joins TRBV4-3 and TRBJ1-2; TRBD1 matches 8 bases. CDR1 is LGHNA, CDR2 YSLEER, per germline. Trimming cost V 4 bases and J 5 bases; bases outside gene matches: 9. The CDR3 has 15 amino acids. The CDR3 protein is CASSRRTGREYGYTF. DNA of the CDR3: TGCGCCAGCAGCCGCCGGACAGGGAGAGAGTATGGCTACACCTTC.

CDR3 sequence: CASSVRGSSYEQYF. The CDR3 bases are TGTGCCAGCAGCGTCAGGGGGAGCTCCTACGAGCAGTACTTC. The chain combines TRBV9 with TRBJ2-7, with TRBD1 matching 7 bases. The trim removed 2 bases at V and 0 bases at J, leaving 2 bases unmatched. CDR3 length equals 14 residues. Germline CDR1 is SGDLS and CDR2 is YYNGEE.

The V call is TRBV5-4, the J call TRBJ2-2, with 8 nucleotides matching TRBD1. The CDR3 contains 16 residues. Trimming at V came to 3 bases and at J to 0 bases, leaving 4 bases not matched to a gene. Germline values: CDR1 SGHNT, CDR2 YYREEE (reference sequence). In DNA form, the CDR3 reads TGTGCCAGCAGCTCAGGGGGCACCTCGAACACCGGGGAGCTGTTTTTT. Translating gives CASSSGGTSNTGELFF.

The CDR3: CASSAAGGSGANVLTF. The CDR3, as DNA: TGTGCCAGCAGCGCTGCAGGGGGCTCTGGGGCCAACGTCCTGACTTTC. The chain is built from TRBV7-2 and TRBJ2-6, with TRBD1 identical over 7 bases. Germline CDR1 SGHTA, CDR2 FQGNSA. The junction had 4 bases not matched to a gene; V was cut back by 5 bases and J by 0 bases. There are 16 residues in the CDR3.